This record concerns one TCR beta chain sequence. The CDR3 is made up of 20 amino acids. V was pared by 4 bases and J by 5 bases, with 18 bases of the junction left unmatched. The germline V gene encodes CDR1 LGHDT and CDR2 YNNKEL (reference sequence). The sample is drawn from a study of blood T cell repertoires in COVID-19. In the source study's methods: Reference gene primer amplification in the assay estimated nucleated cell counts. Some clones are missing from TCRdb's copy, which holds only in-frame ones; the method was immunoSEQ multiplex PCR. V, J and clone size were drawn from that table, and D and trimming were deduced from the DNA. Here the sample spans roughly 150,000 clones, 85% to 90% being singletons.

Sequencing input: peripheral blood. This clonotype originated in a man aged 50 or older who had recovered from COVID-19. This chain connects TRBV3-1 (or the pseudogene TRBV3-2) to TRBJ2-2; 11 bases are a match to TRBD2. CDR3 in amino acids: CASSPRLQTGLAGLTGELFF. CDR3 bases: TGTGCCAGCAGCCCCCGACTACAGACCGGACTAGCGGGTTTGACCGGGGAGCTGTTTTTT.